The T cell receptor (beta chain) described here comes from a study of OX40 agonist ivuxolimab in advanced cancers. Study in general: As their treatment, patients were administered ivuxolimab, an agonistic anti-OX40 (CD134) antibody.

General observations from the study: Clones of CD4+ and CD8+ blood T cells grew by week 6 at doses of 0.1 to 3.0 mg/kg. CD8+ T cells showed, on average, more clonal expansion than CD4+ cells.

Note on this clone: The antigen is undetermined.

CDR1 WSHSY and CDR2 SAAADI come from the germline V gene. V gave up 6 bases and J gave up 7 bases; unmatched junction bases: 8. The CDR3 extends over 15 amino acids. Repertoires were generated with immunoSEQ multiplex PCR, while TCRdb's copy carries only in-frame clones and drops some. The sample lists 91,000 or so clones, approximately 94% seen once, with 0.18% in the top ten. The sampling schedule covered blood at baseline, cycle 4 day 1, and cycle 7 day 1. The rearrangement uses TRBV10-2 and TRBJ1-4, with 10 nucleotides matching TRBD1. The sample in question was CD4+ or CD8+ T cells sorted from blood, obtained in a trial of the OX40 agonist ivuxolimab. This TCR was sampled from an adult with an advanced solid tumor such as melanoma, head and neck, liver or kidney cancer. The CDR3 DNA follows: TGCGCCAGCAGCCCCAGGGACAGGGGACCTGAAAAACTGTTTTTT. It codes for CASSPRDRGPEKLFF.